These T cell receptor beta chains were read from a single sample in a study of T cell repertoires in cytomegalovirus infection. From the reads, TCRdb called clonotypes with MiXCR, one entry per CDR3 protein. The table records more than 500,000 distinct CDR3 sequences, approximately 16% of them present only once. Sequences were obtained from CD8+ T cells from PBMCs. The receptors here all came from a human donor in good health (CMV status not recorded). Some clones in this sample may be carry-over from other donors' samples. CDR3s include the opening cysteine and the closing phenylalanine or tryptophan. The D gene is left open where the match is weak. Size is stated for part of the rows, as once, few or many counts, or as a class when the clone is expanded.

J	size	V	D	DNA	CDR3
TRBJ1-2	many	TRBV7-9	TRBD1	TGTGCCAGCAGCCCCATAGGTAACAGGGGGCGGTTGAATGGCTACACCTTC	CASSPIGNRGRLNGYTF
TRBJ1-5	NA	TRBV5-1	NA	TGCGCCAGCAGCTTGGTTTGGGGGACTCAGCCCCAGCATTTT	CASSLVWGTQPQHF
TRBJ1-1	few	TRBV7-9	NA	TGTGCCAGCAGCCCCGCCCTAGGCACTGAAGCTTTCTTT	CASSPALGTEAFF
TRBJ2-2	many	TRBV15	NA	TGTGCCACCAGCAGAGATCTAGGGAACACCGGGGAGCTGTTTTTT	CATSRDLGNTGELFF
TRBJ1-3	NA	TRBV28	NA	TGTGCCAGCAGTTTCCATCGAACTGGAAACACCATATATTTT	CASSFHRTGNTIYF
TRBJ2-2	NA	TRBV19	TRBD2	TGTGCCAGTAGCCCTGACGGGGGGGCCACCGGGGAGCTGTTTTTT	CASSPDGGATGELFF
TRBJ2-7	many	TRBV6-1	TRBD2	TGTGCCAGCAGTGACGTTGGTAGCGGGACGTTCTACGAGCAGTACTTC	CASSDVGSGTFYEQYF
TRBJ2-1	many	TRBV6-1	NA	TGTGCCAGCAAGGTTCCCGACAGAGACAATGAGCAGTTCTTC	CASKVPDRDNEQFF
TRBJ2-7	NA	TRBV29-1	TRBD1	TGCAGCGTTGTAACAGGGGACTACGAGCAGTACTTC	CSVVTGDYEQYF
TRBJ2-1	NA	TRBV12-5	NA	TGTGCTAGTGGTTTGGTAAACACCCGAGTCTCCTACAATGAGCAGTTCTTC	CASGLVNTRVSYNEQFF
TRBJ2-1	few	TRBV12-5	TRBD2	TGTGCTAGTGGTTCCACTAGCGGGGAGAGGAATGAGCAGTTCTTC	CASGSTSGERNEQFF
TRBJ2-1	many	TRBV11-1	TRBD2	TGTGCCAGCAGCCAGGGGGCGGGACTAGCGGGTTACTACAATGAGCAGTTCTTC	CASSQGAGLAGYYNEQFF
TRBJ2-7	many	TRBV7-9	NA	TGTGCCAGCAGCTTTTTACGGGGGAGCTCCTACGAGCAGTACTTC	CASSFLRGSSYEQYF
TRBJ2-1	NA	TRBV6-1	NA	TGTGCCAGCAGTGAGGGAGAGGGGTGGCTCTCCTACAATGAGCAGTTCTTC	CASSEGEGWLSYNEQFF